Listed below are T cell receptor beta chains from one sample, sequenced in a study of T cells in Graves' hyperthyroidism and ophthalmopathy. Each CDR3 protein is one row after TCRdb ran MiXCR on the multiplex PCR reads. The sample includes under 400,000 distinct CDR3 sequences, 20% to 25% seen only once; the top ten take around four fifths. The sequenced material came from blood. The source is a man aged 45 to 65 with Graves' hyperthyroidism. Both conserved end residues are part of each CDR3. D genes are given only for firm matches. Clone size appears in some rows only: once, few, many, or a class for an expanded clone.

TRBV29-1,TRBJ1-1,-,many,CSGGENTEAFF,TGCAGCGGTGGGGAGAACACTGAAGCTTTCTTT
TRBV6-5,TRBJ2-7,-,few,CASSLYVSYEQYF,TGTGCCAGCAGTTTATATGTTTCCTACGAGCAGTACTTC
TRBV20-1,TRBJ1-2,-,few,CSAPDGYGYTF,TGCAGTGCTCCGGACGGCTATGGCTACACCTTC
TRBV25-1,TRBJ1-1,-,-,CASSGLGANTEAFF,TGTGCCAGCAGTGGTCTAGGAGCGAACACTGAAGCTTTCTTT
TRBV18,TRBJ2-1,-,-,CASSPSIPHEQFF,TGTGCCAGCTCACCGTCTATCCCCCATGAGCAGTTCTTC
TRBV27,TRBJ2-1,TRBD2,-,CASIPGTSGSDEQFF,TGTGCCAGCATCCCCGGGACTAGCGGGAGCGATGAGCAGTTCTTC
TRBV20-1,TRBJ1-1,-,once,CSARAYGRLEAFF,TGCAGTGCTAGAGCGTACGGACGGCTTGAAGCTTTCTTT
TRBV6-1,TRBJ1-2,TRBD1,few,CASSGRTGAYGYTF,TGTGCCAGCAGTGGAAGGACAGGGGCCTATGGCTACACCTTC
TRBV19,TRBJ2-1,-,-,CASLKVGRPNEQFF,TGTGCCAGCCTTAAAGTCGGTAGGCCGAATGAGCAGTTCTTC
TRBV12-3/TRBV12-4,TRBJ2-7,-,-,CASSLGLGLHEQYF,TGTGCCAGCAGCCTCGGACTGGGGCTTCACGAGCAGTACTTC
TRBV10-3,TRBJ2-1,TRBD2,-,CAISELAGGGDEQFF,TGTGCCATCAGTGAGCTCGCGGGAGGTGGCGATGAGCAGTTCTTC
TRBV28,TRBJ2-2,TRBD1,-,CASSQGQGRYTGELFF,TGTGCCAGCAGCCAAGGACAGGGGAGATATACCGGGGAGCTGTTTTTT
TRBV18,TRBJ2-1,TRBD1,-,CASSRGQGRNNEQFF,TGTGCCAGCTCACGGGGACAGGGTCGCAACAATGAGCAGTTCTTC
TRBV11-2,TRBJ2-5,-,many,CASSLLGSVETQYF,TGTGCCAGCAGCTTACTGGGGTCAGTAGAGACCCAGTACTTC
TRBV29-1,TRBJ2-3,TRBD2,many,CSVSGLAGEIDTQYF,TGCAGCGTTTCGGGACTAGCGGGAGAAATAGATACGCAGTATTTT
TRBV20-1,TRBJ1-5,-,few,CSARTSNQPQHF,TGCAGTGCTAGAACTAGCAATCAGCCCCAGCATTTT
TRBV28,TRBJ1-5,-,few,CASSLGGAIQPQHF,TGTGCCAGCAGTTTGGGAGGGGCGATTCAGCCCCAGCATTTT
TRBV20-1,TRBJ2-3,-,-,CSGKTATDTQYF,TGCAGTGGCAAGACAGCCACAGATACGCAGTATTTT
TRBV4-2,TRBJ1-2,TRBD1,-,CASSQDHQTGRDYGYTF,TGTGCCAGCAGCCAAGATCATCAGACAGGGAGAGACTATGGCTACACCTTC
TRBV7-2,TRBJ2-1,TRBD1,-,CASSGRTGTSYNEQFF,TGTGCCAGCAGCGGACGGACAGGGACTTCTTACAATGAGCAGTTCTTC
TRBV5-1,TRBJ2-2,-,once,CASSPDGLATGELFF,TGCGCCAGCAGCCCGGACGGTTTGGCCACCGGGGAGCTGTTTTTT
TRBV4-2,TRBJ2-1,TRBD2,few,CASSQGGSGRSNEQFF,TGTGCCAGCAGCCAAGGGGGTAGCGGGCGGAGCAATGAGCAGTTCTTC
TRBV14,TRBJ2-7,TRBD2,few,CASSQVAGAGEQYF,TGTGCCAGCAGCCAAGTGGCGGGAGCCGGTGAGCAGTACTTC
TRBV29-1,TRBJ2-7,TRBD1,few,CSVGTGWDEQYF,TGCAGCGTGGGGACAGGGTGGGACGAGCAGTACTTC
TRBV9,TRBJ2-7,-,-,CASSVVASDIYEQYF,TGTGCCAGCAGCGTAGTGGCTAGCGACATCTACGAGCAGTACTTC
TRBV28,TRBJ2-5,TRBD2,many,CASSSLLLAGSQETQYF,TGTGCCAGCAGTTCCCTCCTACTAGCGGGGTCCCAAGAGACCCAGTACTTC
TRBV7-2,TRBJ2-1,-,many,CASSLESNSYNEQFF,TGTGCCAGCAGCTTAGAGAGTAACTCCTACAATGAGCAGTTCTTC
TRBV6-6,TRBJ2-1,TRBD2,-,CASSYSAAGAYEQFF,TGTGCCAGCAGTTACTCGGCAGCGGGAGCGTATGAGCAGTTCTTC
TRBV30,TRBJ2-2,-,-,CAWSKASPGELFF,TGTGCCTGGAGTAAGGCTAGCCCCGGGGAGCTGTTTTTT
TRBV5-1,TRBJ2-3,-,-,CASSLFGIDTQYF,TGCGCCAGCAGCTTGTTTGGAATAGATACGCAGTATTTT
TRBV12-3/TRBV12-4,TRBJ1-2,TRBD1,-,CASSLRDRGDGYTF,TGTGCCAGCAGTTTAAGGGACAGAGGGGATGGCTACACCTTC
TRBV6-1,TRBJ2-2,TRBD2,-,CASSKLAVNTGELFF,TGTGCCAGCAGTAAGCTAGCGGTTAACACCGGGGAGCTGTTTTTT
TRBV20-1,TRBJ2-1,TRBD2,few,CSAFSLTSGSYNEQFF,TGCAGTGCTTTTAGCCTGACTAGCGGGAGTTACAATGAGCAGTTCTTC
TRBV7-9,TRBJ2-1,TRBD2,few,CASSLLAGAKQFF,TGTGCCAGCAGCTTACTAGCGGGGGCGAAGCAGTTCTTC
TRBV7-9,TRBJ1-1,TRBD1,-,CASSLADRGVEAFF,TGTGCCAGCAGCTTAGCGGACAGGGGTGTTGAAGCTTTCTTT
TRBV6-1,TRBJ2-2,TRBD2,-,CASTLTRGSLSGELFF,TGTGCCAGCACCCTAACTCGCGGGAGTTTATCCGGGGAGCTGTTTTTT
TRBV7-8,TRBJ2-1,TRBD2,many,CASSRPSGRANGQFF,TGTGCCAGCAGTCGTCCTAGCGGGAGGGCCAATGGGCAGTTCTTC
TRBV20-1,TRBJ1-2,-,-,CSATRNGLNSGYTF,TGCAGTGCTACCAGAAATGGGCTGAACAGTGGCTACACCTTC
TRBV28,TRBJ2-7,TRBD2,few,CASSRGLAVSYEQYF,TGTGCCAGCAGTCGAGGACTAGCAGTCTCCTACGAGCAGTACTTC
TRBV9,TRBJ2-5,TRBD1,few,CASSPNRGPRETQYF,TGTGCCAGCAGCCCCAACAGGGGGCCGAGAGAGACCCAGTACTTC
TRBV20-1,TRBJ2-1,TRBD2,-,CSARDQVAGGPYNEQFF,TGCAGTGCTAGAGATCAAGTAGCGGGGGGGCCCTACAATGAGCAGTTCTTC
TRBV28,TRBJ2-7,-,many,CASRSGTTEQYF,TGTGCCAGCAGATCCGGGACGACTGAGCAGTACTTC
TRBV9,TRBJ2-3,-,few,CASSEGSSTDTQYF,TGTGCCAGCAGCGAGGGATCTAGCACAGATACGCAGTATTTT
TRBV12-3/TRBV12-4,TRBJ1-1,-,many,CASSFHGTPEAFF,TGTGCCAGCAGTTTCCATGGGACACCCGAAGCTTTCTTT
TRBV29-1,TRBJ1-1,TRBD1,few,CSVMDRGRRNTEAFF,TGCAGCGTTATGGACAGGGGGCGACGGAACACTGAAGCTTTCTTT
TRBV18,TRBJ2-3,-,-,CASSLWDSTDTQYF,TGTGCCAGCTCGCTATGGGACAGCACAGATACGCAGTATTTT
TRBV5-4,TRBJ2-3,TRBD2,few,CASSFSRRGDTQYF,TGTGCCAGCAGCTTTTCTAGGCGGGGGGATACGCAGTATTTT
TRBV6-1,TRBJ2-1,TRBD1,-,CATRGQAIYNEQFF,TGTGCCACCCGAGGACAGGCCATTTACAATGAGCAGTTCTTC
TRBV7-2,TRBJ2-7,TRBD2,-,CASSLAAGADNEQYF,TGTGCCAGCAGCTTAGCGGCGGGAGCAGACAACGAGCAGTACTTC
TRBV12-3/TRBV12-4,TRBJ2-7,-,-,CATSLPNPSREQYF,TGTGCCACCAGTTTACCGAACCCCTCGCGGGAGCAGTACTTC
TRBV20-1,TRBJ2-3,TRBD1,many,CSATPGQAGRAQYF,TGCAGTGCTACGCCGGGACAGGCGGGCCGCGCGCAGTATTTT